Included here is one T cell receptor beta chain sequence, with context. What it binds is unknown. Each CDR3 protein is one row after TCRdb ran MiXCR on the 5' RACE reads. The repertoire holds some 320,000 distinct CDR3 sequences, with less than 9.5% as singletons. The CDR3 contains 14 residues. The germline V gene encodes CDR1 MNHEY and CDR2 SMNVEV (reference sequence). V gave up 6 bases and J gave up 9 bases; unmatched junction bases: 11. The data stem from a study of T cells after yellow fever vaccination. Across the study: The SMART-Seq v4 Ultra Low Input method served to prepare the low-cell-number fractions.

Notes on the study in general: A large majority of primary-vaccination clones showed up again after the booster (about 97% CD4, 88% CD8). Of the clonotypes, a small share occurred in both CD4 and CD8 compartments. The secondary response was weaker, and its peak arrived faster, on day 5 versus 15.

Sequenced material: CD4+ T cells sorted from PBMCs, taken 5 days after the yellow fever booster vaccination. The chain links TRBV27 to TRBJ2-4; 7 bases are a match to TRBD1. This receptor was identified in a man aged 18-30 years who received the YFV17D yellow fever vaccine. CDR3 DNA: TGTGCCAGCAGACCGCATTTCTCAGGGGGCATTCAGTACTTC. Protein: CASRPHFSGGIQYF.